This T cell receptor beta chain was observed in a study of cytomegalovirus exposure and HLA in healthy donors. Whole-study results and caveats: Rare TCR sequences dominated, though some public TCRs recurred in many donors.

This clone was counted once. Antigen unknown. TCRdb's copy holds only in-frame clones and misses some; the assay was immunoSEQ multiplex PCR. The table has some 130,000 clones, roughly 79% seen once. The source material was PBMCs. This TCR derives from a man aged 25 to 40 in good health and CMV-seropositive.

The CDR3 region has the DNA TGCGCCAGCAGCTTGGGGGGGACTCCAAGGGCCAGTGGAGTCAATGAGCAGTTCTTC. Its protein product is CASSLGGTPRASGVNEQFF. The gene calls are TRBV5-1 and TRBJ2-1; a possible D gene is TRBD2 (6 bases). CDR1 SGHRS and CDR2 YFSETQ come from the germline V gene. The CDR3 is 19 residues long. The ends were cut back, 0 bases at V and 6 bases at J, with 25 bases in the middle.